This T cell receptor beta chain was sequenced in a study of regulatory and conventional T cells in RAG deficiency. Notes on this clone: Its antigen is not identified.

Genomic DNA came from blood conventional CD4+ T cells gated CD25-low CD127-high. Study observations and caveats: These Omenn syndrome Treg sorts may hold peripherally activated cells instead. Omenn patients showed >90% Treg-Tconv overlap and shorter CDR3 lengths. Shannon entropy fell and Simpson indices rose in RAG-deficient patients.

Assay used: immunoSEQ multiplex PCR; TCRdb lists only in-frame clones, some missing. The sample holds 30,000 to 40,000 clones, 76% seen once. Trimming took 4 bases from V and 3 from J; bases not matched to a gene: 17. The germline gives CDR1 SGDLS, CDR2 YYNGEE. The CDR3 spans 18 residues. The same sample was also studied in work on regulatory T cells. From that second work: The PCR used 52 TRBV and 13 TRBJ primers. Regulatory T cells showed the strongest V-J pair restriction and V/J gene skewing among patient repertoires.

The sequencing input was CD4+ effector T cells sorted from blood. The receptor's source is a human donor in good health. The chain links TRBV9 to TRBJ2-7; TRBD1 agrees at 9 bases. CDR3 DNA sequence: TGTGCCAGCAGCCGAAGGGGGGGGGACAGGGATTTTCTCTACGAGCAGTACTTC. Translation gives CASSRRGGDRDFLYEQYF.